A selection of T cell receptor beta chains follows, all from one sample in a study of memory CD4+ T cells and cytomegalovirus serostatus. Assay used: immunoSEQ multiplex PCR; TCRdb lists only in-frame clones, some missing. The top ten clones hold less than 4.5% of a sample with about 92,000 clones, around 80% of them seen once. Sequenced input: memory CD4+ T cells from blood. Receptor source: an adult in good health and CMV-seropositive. CDR3s include the opening cysteine and the closing phenylalanine or tryptophan. Size is stated for part of the rows, as once, few or many counts, or as a class when the clone is expanded.

cdr3_aa | clone_size | j_call | v_call
CASSQVQGAGTDTQYF | . | TRBJ2-3 | TRBV4-1
CASSLGPAGGYNEQFF | . | TRBJ2-1 | TRBV5-1
CASSQDQESTQHF | . | TRBJ1-5 | TRBV5-4
CASSQDFGSASYEQYF | few | TRBJ2-7 | TRBV4-2
CASSSGGVSYEQYF | few | TRBJ2-7 | TRBV5-1
CASSSSLAGTVMSAKNIQYF | . | TRBJ2-4 | TRBV7-8
CSVERDTYEQYF | . | TRBJ2-7 | TRBV29-1
CATSLGGGTDTQYF | few | TRBJ2-3 | TRBV25-1
CASSDFTGPNYGYTF | . | TRBJ1-2 | TRBV6-1
CASSGDSLGNQPQHF | . | TRBJ1-5 | TRBV6-1
CASTPTGSSPDTQYF | . | TRBJ2-3 | TRBV21-1
CASSPQGFDTEAFF | . | TRBJ1-1 | TRBV18
CASSSTRGNTEAFF | . | TRBJ1-1 | TRBV11-1
CASKERGLESGNTIYF | . | TRBJ1-3 | TRBV2
CASRTLAGAYNEQFF | . | TRBJ2-1 | TRBV6-6
CASSTRQSSGNTIYF | once | TRBJ1-3 | TRBV28
CASSRRTGLSNYGYTF | . | TRBJ1-2 | TRBV2
CASKASGSGEQFF | . | TRBJ2-1 | TRBV10-1
CASSFRLRQETQYF | . | TRBJ2-5 | TRBV19
CASSPYPLPDRANVLTF | many | TRBJ2-6 | TRBV19
CASSLSKLQGTGELFF | . | TRBJ2-2 | TRBV27
CASSLSAGITYEQYF | . | TRBJ2-7 | TRBV28
CASSLSWGINTEAFF | . | TRBJ1-1 | TRBV28
CASSLQVSGNTIYF | . | TRBJ1-3 | TRBV5-1
CASSHRRQREAFF | few | TRBJ1-1 | TRBV11-1
CASSEGQFDTQYF | once | TRBJ2-3 | TRBV9
CASAGWGVGTTEAFF | . | TRBJ1-1 | TRBV28
CASREGASGIEQYF | . | TRBJ2-7 | TRBV2
CASSSSGQLETQYF | once | TRBJ2-5 | TRBV9
CASSVTGRRTGELFF | . | TRBJ2-2 | TRBV9
CASRGTSGWTGELFF | . | TRBJ2-2 | TRBV28
CASSRGFSNQPQHF | few | TRBJ1-5 | TRBV5-6
CASRSTSGEYNEQFF | . | TRBJ2-1 | TRBV7-9
CASSRTGGKWSGNTIYF | . | TRBJ1-3 | TRBV7-9
CSATIQGARVMNTEAFF | few | TRBJ1-1 | TRBV29-1
CASSLGVSEAFF | few | TRBJ1-1 | TRBV28
CASSLGVTPLEQYF | . | TRBJ2-7 | TRBV7-2
CASSPQGGDQPQHF | once | TRBJ1-5 | TRBV18
CAWSRGQGYEQYF | . | . | TRBV30
CASTPGAGSGELFF | . | TRBJ2-2 | TRBV19
CASSRGSATNEKLFF | once | TRBJ1-4 | TRBV5-1
CASSRDIGYEQYF | . | TRBJ2-7 | TRBV11-1
CASSLIGYMNTEAFF | . | TRBJ1-1 | TRBV7-3
CASSLGGITQETQYF | . | TRBJ2-5 | TRBV7-2
CASSPPTGDDTQYF | . | TRBJ2-3 | TRBV27
CASSQSPRSTPDTQYF | . | TRBJ2-3 | TRBV23-1
CASSLLRKGPYEQYF | . | TRBJ2-7 | TRBV13
CASSLNQDTYRASEAFF | . | TRBJ1-1 | TRBV7-3